This T cell receptor (beta chain) appears in the sequencing data of a study of T cell changes during pregnancy in multiple sclerosis. Clones were sequenced by immunoSEQ multiplex PCR, and TCRdb holds only the in-frame ones, with some missing. The sample lists over 50,000 clones; 80% to 90% were seen once. This clone was found once. The V and J ends lost 0 bases and 6 bases, in that order; junction bases with no gene match: 5. In germline, CDR1 is SGHRS, CDR2 YFSETQ. CDR3 size: 15 residues. This material consisted of CD4+ T cells from peripheral blood mononuclear cells, taken in the third trimester of pregnancy. The V gene is TRBV5-1, the J gene TRBJ2-2; 7 bases agree with TRBD2. This TCR derives from a female donor with multiple sclerosis, enrolled in a pregnancy study. CDR3 sequence: CASSLDEGGAGELFF. The CDR3 nucleotides are TGCGCCAGCAGCTTGGACGAGGGAGGGGCCGGGGAGCTGTTTTTT.